These 25 T cell receptor beta chains were all obtained from the same sample, sequenced in a study of control samples from healthy donors and cancer patients (dated by TCRdb to the early 2020s). Library creation used the immunoSEQ multiplex PCR assay. This is the immuneACCESS table as TCRdb keeps it, with only in-frame sequences that have V and J called. A part of the clones is gone; compared with another copy, unresolved V genes explain less than half, and the rest is unexplained. The sample table lists 150,000 to 200,000 clones, around 88% of them with a count of one. The top ten clonotypes cover 4.9% of the sample. Sequenced: blood. The source is a woman aged 25 to 39 in good health.

CDR3 residues: CASSDSGTGNYGYTF. Written as DNA, the CDR3 is TGTGCCAGCAGTGATAGCGGGACAGGAAACTATGGCTACACCTTC. The chain couples TRBV25-1 to TRBJ1-2; 8 bases align to TRBD1. Germline CDR1 is MGHDK and CDR2 is SYGVNS. J was trimmed by 2 bases and V by 3 bases; bases with no gene match: 5. This CDR3 is 15 amino acids long.

The table lists this clone with a few counts. The CDR3 loop reads CASSLSYGQGNTIYF. The CDR3 DNA is TGTGCCAGCAGCTTAAGTTACGGGCAAGGAAACACCATATATTTT. This sequence joins TRBV7-9 and TRBJ1-3; D not resolved. This CDR3 region has 15 residues. The germline V gene encodes CDR1 SEHNR and CDR2 FQNEAQ (reference sequence). Trimming pared 2 bases from V and 4 bases from J, leaving 12 bases between.

This clone was observed a handful of times. The rearrangement joins TRBV15 to TRBJ2-1; 9 positions match TRBD1. The germline CDR1 and CDR2 sequences are LNHNV and YYDKDF (reference sequence). J gave up 5 bases and V 4 bases, and 9 bases lay outside the gene matches. CDR3 length: 16 amino acids. The chain's CDR3 is CATSTYGTGRNNEQFF. The CDR3 DNA sequence: TGTGCCACCAGCACCTACGGGACAGGGCGCAACAATGAGCAGTTCTTC.

The genes are TRBV18 and TRBJ1-1; 8 bases match TRBD1. The CDR3 covers 13 residues. The trim removed 3 bases at V and 7 bases at J, leaving 4 bases unmatched. Germline loops: CDR1 KGHSH, CDR2 LQKENI. The chain's CDR3 is CASSPDRALEAFF. The CDR3 nucleotides are TGTGCCAGCTCACCGGACAGGGCTCTTGAAGCTTTCTTT. Full variable domain (remainder filled in from reference TRBV18 and TRBJ1-1): NAGVMQNPRHLVRRRGQEARLRCSPMKGHSHVYWYRQLPEEGLKFMVYLQKENIIDESGMPKERFSAEFPKEGPSILRIQQVVRGDSAAYFCASSPDRALEAFFGQGTRLTVV.

V is TRBV10-3 and J is TRBJ1-1, with D unclear. The germline V gene encodes CDR1 ENHRY and CDR2 SYGVKD. V dropped 1 base and J dropped 1 base, with 7 bases sitting between them. The length of the CDR3 is 14 residues. The CDR3 nucleotides read TGTGCCATCAGTGAGTATGGCACGAACACTGAAGCTTTCTTT. It yields the protein CAISEYGTNTEAFF.

The V and J genes are TRBV11-2 and TRBJ1-5; tentatively, D is TRBD1 (5 bases). V was pared by 2 bases and J by 2 bases, with 7 bases between. CDR3 length: 14 residues. Germline V gene lookup returns CDR1 SGHAT and CDR2 FQNNGV. CDR3 amino acids: CASSLSGRNQPQHF. In nucleotides, the CDR3 is TGTGCCAGCAGCTTATCGGGACGCAATCAGCCCCAGCATTTT.

The chain employs TRBV4-1 and TRBJ1-1; 11 bases fit TRBD1. The CDR3 extends over 16 amino acids. Germline assignment: CDR1 MGHRA and CDR2 YSYEKL. V lost 2 bases to trimming and J lost 6 bases; unmatched junction nucleotides: 8. The CDR3 spells CASSQWTGGVSAEAFF. The CDR3 bases are TGCGCCAGCAGCCAATGGACAGGGGGCGTTAGCGCTGAAGCTTTCTTT.

The chain employs TRBV19 and TRBJ2-1; no reliable D call. Between the trimmed V and J ends, which lost 10 bases and 4 bases, there was a span of 8 bases. Germline V gene sequence: CDR1 LNHDA, CDR2 SQIVND (reference sequence). The CDR3 is 11 amino acids. Written as DNA, the CDR3 is TGTGCCACTCAGCTATACAATGAGCAGTTCTTC. Its protein product is CATQLYNEQFF. Together with reference TRBV19 and TRBJ2-1, the CDR3 gives the full variable domain: DGGITQSPKYLFRKEGQNVTLSCEQNLNHDAMYWYRQDPGQGLRLIYYSQIVNDFQKGDIAEGYSVSREKKESFPLTVTSAQKNPTAFYLCATQLYNEQFFGPGTRLTVL.

The chain uses TRBV19 and TRBJ2-5, with unresolved D. Germline V lookup: CDR1 LNHDA, CDR2 SQIVND (reference sequence). This CDR3 comprises 14 residues. Trimming pared 3 bases from V and 1 base from J, leaving 9 bases between. Here the CDR3 reads CASSIGQSQETQYF. The DNA for the CDR3 is TGTGCCAGTAGTATTGGGCAATCCCAAGAGACCCAGTACTTC.

The rearrangement joins TRBV5-1 to TRBJ1-1; a weak D match, TRBD1 (6 bases). The V gene lost 0 bases and the J gene lost 6 bases, with 27 bases spanning the gap. The CDR3 is made up of 19 amino acids. The germline V gene encodes CDR1 SGHRS and CDR2 YFSETQ. The CDR3 DNA is TGCGCCAGCAGCTTGGTAACCCAGCACCCACAGGGCAAAAAACCTGAAGCTTTCTTT. Its translation: CASSLVTQHPQGKKPEAFF.

This rearrangement joins TRBV6-1 to TRBJ2-1; no definite D call. This CDR3 is 13 amino acids long. Deletions cut 3 bases from V and 8 bases from J, with 11 bases between. The germline V gene has CDR1 MNHNS and CDR2 SASEGT. This CDR3 reads CASSEIRIDEQFF. CDR3 nucleotide sequence: TGTGCCAGCAGTGAGATTAGAATCGATGAGCAGTTCTTC.

V and J are TRBV10-1 and TRBJ1-1; D unclear. This CDR3 has 15 amino acids. Per the germline V gene, CDR1 is WNHNN and CDR2 is SYGVQD (reference sequence). Trimming removed 6 bases at V and 6 bases at J, with 20 bases between. The CDR3 loop reads CASSPQGGSHPEAFF. The CDR3 nucleotides are TGCGCCAGCAGCCCCCAAGGTGGCAGCCACCCTGAAGCTTTCTTT.

This chain links TRBV29-1 with TRBJ1-2; D remains ambiguous. The V end lost 3 bases, the J end lost 0 bases, and 8 bases lay between the germline ends. CDR3 length equals 13 residues. Germline V gene lookup returns CDR1 SQVTM and CDR2 ANQGSEA. Written as DNA, the CDR3 is TGCAGCGTTGATTCCGGTTCTAACTATGGCTACACCTTC. Translation: CSVDSGSNYGYTF.

V usage is TRBV4-1 and J usage is TRBJ2-1; D possibly corresponds to TRBD2 (6 bases). CDR3 length: 15 residues. V lost 0 bases and J lost 7, with 13 bases in between. CDR1 and CDR2 from the germline V gene are MGHRA and YSYEKL. The CDR3, as DNA: TGCGCCAGCAGCCAAGATGACGGGAGAGTTAATGAGCAGTTCTTC. Translating gives CASSQDDGRVNEQFF.

The chain carries TRBV30 and TRBJ1-5; unclear D gene. Trimming removed 3 bases from V and 2 bases from J, with 11 bases in between. CDR1 and CDR2 from the germline V gene are GTSNPN and SVGIG (reference sequence). The CDR3 sequence is 14 residues long. CDR3 nucleotide sequence: TGTGCCTGGAGCCCACGAGGTGGCAATCAGCCCCAGCATTTT. This translates into CAWSPRGGNQPQHF.

The V call is TRBV29-1, the J call TRBJ2-2, with D unclear. V was trimmed by 4 bases and J by 8 bases, leaving 8 bases between them. This CDR3 has 11 residues. Looked up from germline, CDR1 is SQVTM and CDR2 is ANQGSEA. In DNA form, the CDR3 reads TGCAGCGTTGTGACATCTGGGGAGCTGTTTTTT. Its translation: CSVVTSGELFF.

This clone was seen only a few times. The chain has TRBV3-1 (or the pseudogene TRBV3-2) and TRBJ2-7; no definite D call. Trimming cost V 0 bases and J 0 bases, with 6 bases left between them. CDR3 length: 14 residues. The germline V gene has CDR1 LGHDT and CDR2 YNNKEL (reference sequence). CDR3 amino acids: CASSQDSRSYEQYV. CDR3 coding DNA: TGTGCCAGCAGCCAAGACTCCCGCTCCTACGAGCAGTACGTC.

By frequency in the sample, this clone is medium-sized. The genes are TRBV11-2 and TRBJ2-7; weak D call: TRBD2 (5 bases). Deletions cut 1 base from V and 3 bases from J, with 10 bases between. The CDR3 has 14 amino acids. Germline-derived CDR1 and CDR2 are SGHAT and FQNNGV. CDR3 region: CASSLGLGDYEQYV. The CDR3 nucleotides are TGTGCCAGCAGCTTAGGTCTCGGGGACTACGAGCAGTACGTC.

CDR3 loop: CASSATGYGYTF. In DNA form, the CDR3 reads TGTGCCAGCAGCGCGACAGGGTATGGCTACACCTTC. The chain is built from TRBV7-9 and TRBJ1-2; TRBD1 matches at 7 bases. V gave up 5 bases and J gave up 5 bases; unmatched junction bases: 2. The CDR3 contains 12 residues. CDR1 is SEHNR and CDR2 is FQNEAQ in the germline V gene (reference sequence).

J is TRBJ2-2 and V is TRBV6-6; D is ambiguous. This CDR3 region has 14 residues. Germline loops: CDR1 MNHNY, CDR2 SVGAGI (reference sequence). Trimming shortened V by 7 bases and J by 3 bases, and 12 bases separated the two germline ends. Written as DNA, the CDR3 is TGTGCCAGCAACGTGATTAGGCACACCGGGGAGCTGTTTTTT. This encodes CASNVIRHTGELFF.

V gene TRBV11-3 combines with J gene TRBJ2-7, with D tentatively TRBD2 (6 bases). There are 16 residues in the CDR3. Trimming removed 5 bases at V and 4 bases at J, with 21 bases between. The germline gives CDR1 SGHNT, CDR2 YENEEA. This chain's CDR3 is CASSVPPPGGKYEQYF. The DNA for the CDR3 is TGTGCCAGCAGCGTACCTCCCCCGGGCGGGAAATACGAGCAGTACTTC.

The table lists this clone with a few counts. V and J are TRBV7-8 and TRBJ2-2, with D possibly matching TRBD2 (6 bases). Trimming removed 0 bases at V and 7 bases at J, with 15 bases between. The germline V gene has CDR1 SGHVS and CDR2 FQNEAQ. The CDR3 contains 16 residues. CDR3: CASSLAYTSEGGELFF. The CDR3 DNA reads TGTGCCAGCAGCTTAGCGTACACCTCGGAGGGCGGGGAGCTGTTTTTT.

The rearrangement links TRBV4-2 to TRBJ2-7; no definite D call. The CDR3 is made up of 12 amino acids. The V and J ends lost 6 bases and 5 bases respectively, with 11 bases between them. CDR1 and CDR2 (germline): LGHNA, YNFKEQ. DNA for the CDR3: TGTGCCAGCAGTCATCTCCGGGACGAGCAGTACTTC. Amino acid sequence: CASSHLRDEQYF.

The J gene is TRBJ1-4, the V gene TRBV5-6; 7 positions agree with TRBD1. The CDR3 has 15 amino acids. In germline, CDR1 is SGHDT, CDR2 YYEEEE. Germline trimming cut 2 bases from V and 10 bases from J; bases unmatched to any gene: 11. Written as DNA, the CDR3 is TGTGCCAGCAGCTTTTCACCAGGGGGAGGTGGAAAACTGTTTTTT. This gives the protein CASSFSPGGGGKLFF.

The V call is TRBV6-5, the J call TRBJ1-2, with a tentative D call TRBD1 (5 bases). CDR3 length: 15 amino acids. CDR1 is MNHEY, CDR2 SVGAGI, per germline. Trimming removed 0 bases at V and 7 bases at J, with 15 bases between. The CDR3 is CASSYSGVLASGYTF. CDR3 sequence (DNA): TGTGCCAGCAGTTACTCGGGGGTCTTGGCCTCTGGCTACACCTTC.